The present T cell receptor beta chain was sequenced within a study of cytomegalovirus exposure and HLA in healthy donors. Study-wide findings and caveats: Sequencing likely caused a cluster of highly shared sequence variants. HLA allele associations emerged for roughly 17,000 TCR beta sequences in a later analysis, at 0.05 false discovery rate.

Primers: 60 Vbeta forward and 13 Jbeta reverse. Profiling relied on immunoSEQ multiplex PCR, and the TCRdb table lists in-frame clones only, not all of them. The sample has approximately 100,000 clones, approximately 85% seen once. Concerning this clone itself: Antigen unknown.

V lost 10 bases to trimming and J lost 5 bases, with 17 bases between them. The CDR3 is 13 amino acids. Germline CDR1 and CDR2: MNHNS and SASEGT. The clonotype was recovered from a man in his thirties or forties in good health and CMV-seronegative. Input material: PBMCs. The rearrangement uses TRBV6-1 and TRBJ2-5; D is unresolved. CDR3 coding DNA: TGTGCCACCCGGATCGAAGGCAGGGAGACCCAGTACTTC. It codes for CATRIEGRETQYF.